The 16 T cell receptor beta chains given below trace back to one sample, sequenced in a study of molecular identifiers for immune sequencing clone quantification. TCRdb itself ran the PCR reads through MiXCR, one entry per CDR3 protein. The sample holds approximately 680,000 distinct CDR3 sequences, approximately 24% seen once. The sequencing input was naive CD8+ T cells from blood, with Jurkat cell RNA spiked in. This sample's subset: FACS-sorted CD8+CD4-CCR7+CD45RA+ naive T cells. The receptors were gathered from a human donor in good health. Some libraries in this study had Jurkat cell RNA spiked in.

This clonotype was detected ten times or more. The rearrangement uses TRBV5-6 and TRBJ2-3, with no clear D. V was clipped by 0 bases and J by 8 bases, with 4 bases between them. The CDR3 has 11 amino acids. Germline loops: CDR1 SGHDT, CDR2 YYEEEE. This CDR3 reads CASSLEGTQYF. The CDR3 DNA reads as TGTGCCAGCAGCTTGGAAGGTACGCAGTATTTT.

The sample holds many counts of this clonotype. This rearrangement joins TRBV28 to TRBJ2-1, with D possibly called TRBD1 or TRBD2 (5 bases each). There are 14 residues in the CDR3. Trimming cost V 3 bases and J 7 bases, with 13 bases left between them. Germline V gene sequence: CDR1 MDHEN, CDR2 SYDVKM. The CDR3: CASSFGGGGNEQFF. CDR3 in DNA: TGTGCCAGCAGTTTTGGTGGGGGTGGAAATGAGCAGTTCTTC.

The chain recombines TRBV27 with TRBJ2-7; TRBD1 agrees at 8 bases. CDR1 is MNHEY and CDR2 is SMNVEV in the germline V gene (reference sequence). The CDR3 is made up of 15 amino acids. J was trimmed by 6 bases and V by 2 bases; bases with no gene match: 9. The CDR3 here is CASSLQGAILREQYF. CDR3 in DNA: TGTGCCAGCAGTTTACAGGGGGCCATTCTCCGCGAGCAGTACTTC.

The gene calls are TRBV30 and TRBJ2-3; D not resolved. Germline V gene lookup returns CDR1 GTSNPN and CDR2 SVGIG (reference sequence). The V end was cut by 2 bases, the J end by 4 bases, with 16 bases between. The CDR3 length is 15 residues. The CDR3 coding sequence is TGTGCCTGGAGTCCGCTCCGTCCGATTTCAGATACGCAGTATTTT. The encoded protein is CAWSPLRPISDTQYF.

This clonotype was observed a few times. The CDR3 DNA is TGTGCCAGCAGTGACCCTACCCGGGGAAGGGAGCAGTTCTTC. Translating gives CASSDPTRGREQFF. This chain links TRBV6-1 with TRBJ2-1, with D possibly matching TRBD2 (5 bases). The CDR3 consists of 14 residues. Trimming removed 3 bases from V and 10 bases from J, with 16 bases in between. Germline V gene sequence: CDR1 MNHNS, CDR2 SASEGT.

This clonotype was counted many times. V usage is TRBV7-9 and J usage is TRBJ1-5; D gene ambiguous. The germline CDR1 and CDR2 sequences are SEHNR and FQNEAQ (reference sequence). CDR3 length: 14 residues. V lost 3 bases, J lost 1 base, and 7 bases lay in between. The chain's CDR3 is CASSLMDSNQPQHF. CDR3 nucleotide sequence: TGTGCCAGCAGCTTGATGGACAGCAATCAGCCCCAGCATTTT.

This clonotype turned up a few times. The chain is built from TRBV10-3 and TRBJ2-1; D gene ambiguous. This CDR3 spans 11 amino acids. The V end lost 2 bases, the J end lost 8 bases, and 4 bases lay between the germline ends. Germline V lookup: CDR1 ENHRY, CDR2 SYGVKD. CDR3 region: CAISERDEQFF. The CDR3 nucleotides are TGTGCCATCAGTGAGAGGGATGAGCAGTTCTTC.

The CDR3 reads CASSQEPLSNEKLFF. In nucleotides, the CDR3 is TGCGCCAGCAGCCAAGAGCCCCTCTCGAATGAAAAACTGTTTTTT. The J gene is TRBJ1-4, the V gene TRBV4-1; no clear D gene. The germline V gene has CDR1 MGHRA and CDR2 YSYEKL. Trimming removed 0 bases at V and 5 bases at J, with 10 bases between. The length of the CDR3 is 15 residues.

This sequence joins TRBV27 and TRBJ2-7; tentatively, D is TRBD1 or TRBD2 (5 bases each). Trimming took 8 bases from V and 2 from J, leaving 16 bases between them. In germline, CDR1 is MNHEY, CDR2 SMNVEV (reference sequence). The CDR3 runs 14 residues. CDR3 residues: CASRDEGNPYEQYF. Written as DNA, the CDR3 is TGTGCCAGCCGCGATGAGGGGAACCCCTACGAGCAGTACTTC.

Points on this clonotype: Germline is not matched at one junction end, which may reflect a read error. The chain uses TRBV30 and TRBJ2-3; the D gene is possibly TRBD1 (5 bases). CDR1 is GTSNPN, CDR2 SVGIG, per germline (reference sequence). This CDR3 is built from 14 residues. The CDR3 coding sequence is TGTGCCTGGAGTGTACAGAGCTTGACAGAAACGCAGTATTTT. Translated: CAWSVQSLTETQYF.

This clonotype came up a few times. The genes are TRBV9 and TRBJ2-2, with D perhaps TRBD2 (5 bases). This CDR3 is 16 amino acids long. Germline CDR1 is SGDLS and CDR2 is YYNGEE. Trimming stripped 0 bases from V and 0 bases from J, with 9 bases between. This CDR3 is CASSVDEGANTGELFF. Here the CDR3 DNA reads TGTGCCAGCAGCGTAGATGAGGGTGCGAACACCGGGGAGCTGTTTTTT.

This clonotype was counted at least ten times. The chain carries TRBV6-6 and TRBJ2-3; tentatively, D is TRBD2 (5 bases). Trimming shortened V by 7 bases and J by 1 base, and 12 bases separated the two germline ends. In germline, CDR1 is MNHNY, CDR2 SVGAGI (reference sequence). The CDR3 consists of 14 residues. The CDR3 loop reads CASNHEGGTDTQYF. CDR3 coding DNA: TGTGCCAGCAACCACGAGGGAGGCACAGATACGCAGTATTTT.

The CDR3 region is CASSDGGTFGNTIYF. CDR3 nucleotides: TGTGCCAGCAGTGACGGTGGAACTTTTGGAAACACCATATATTTT. V usage is TRBV6-1 and J usage is TRBJ1-3; D call uncertain. The CDR3 has 15 residues. The V and J ends lost 3 bases and 3 bases respectively, with 12 bases between them. Germline V gene lookup returns CDR1 MNHNS and CDR2 SASEGT.

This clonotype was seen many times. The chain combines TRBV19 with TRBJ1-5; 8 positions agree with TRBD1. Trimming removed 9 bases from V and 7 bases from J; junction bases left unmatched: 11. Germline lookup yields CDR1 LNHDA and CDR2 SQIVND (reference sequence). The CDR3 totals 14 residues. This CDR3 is CASDPSGGLQPQHF. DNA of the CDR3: TGTGCCAGCGATCCTTCAGGGGGCCTCCAGCCCCAGCATTTT. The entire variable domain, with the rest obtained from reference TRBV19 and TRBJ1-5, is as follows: DGGITQSPKYLFRKEGQNVTLSCEQNLNHDAMYWYRQDPGQGLRLIYYSQIVNDFQKGDIAEGYSVSREKKESFPLTVTSAQKNPTAFYLCASDPSGGLQPQHFGDGTRLSIL.

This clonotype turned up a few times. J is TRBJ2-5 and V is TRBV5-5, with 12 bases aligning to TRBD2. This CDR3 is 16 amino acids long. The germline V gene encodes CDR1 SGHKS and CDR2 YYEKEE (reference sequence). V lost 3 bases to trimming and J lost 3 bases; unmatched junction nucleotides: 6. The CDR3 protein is CASSSTSGGPKETQYF. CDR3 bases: TGTGCCAGCAGCTCGACTAGCGGGGGACCCAAAGAGACCCAGTACTTC. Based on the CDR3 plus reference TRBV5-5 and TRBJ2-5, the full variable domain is DAGVTQSPTHLIKTRGQQVTLRCSPISGHKSVSWYQQVLGQGPQFIFQYYEKEERGRGNFPDRFSARQFPNYSSELNVNALLLGDSALYLCASSSTSGGPKETQYFGPGTRLLVL.

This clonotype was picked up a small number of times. The CDR3 reads CASSFSTGLVYQPQHF. In DNA form, the CDR3 reads TGTGCCAGTAGTTTTTCGACAGGTTTGGTCTATCAGCCCCAGCATTTT. The chain recombines TRBV19 with TRBJ1-5, with D maybe TRBD1 (6 bases). Trimming left V 5 bases short and J 5 bases short, with 19 bases between. The CDR3 is 16 amino acids. Germline CDR1 is LNHDA and CDR2 is SQIVND (reference sequence).